These 7 T cell receptor beta chains were sequenced from one sample in a study of blood T cell repertoires in COVID-19. Sequencing was performed with immunoSEQ multiplex PCR; in TCRdb, only in-frame clones are kept and a portion is missing. The sample yields some 500,000 clones, 70% to 90% seen once. Sequencing was done on a sample of peripheral blood. The origin of the receptors is a woman aged 45-59 years with COVID-19, enrolled during active disease.

V and J are TRBV30 and TRBJ2-3; maybe TRBD2 (6 bases). V was shortened by 2 bases and J by 0 bases, with 12 bases between the two germline ends. Per germline, CDR1 GTSNPN and CDR2 SVGIG (reference sequence). The CDR3 runs 15 residues. CDR3 loop: CAWSRGSSSTDTQYF. CDR3 DNA: TGTGCCTGGAGTCGGGGGAGTTCTAGCACAGATACGCAGTATTTT.

The CDR3 is CARRGTPGEKLFF. The DNA of the CDR3 is TGTGCCAGACGTGGGACACCCGGTGAAAAACTGTTTTTT. The chain has TRBV2 and TRBJ1-4; tentative D call: TRBD1 (6 bases). This CDR3 is built from 13 residues. Between the trimmed V and J ends, which lost 9 bases and 7 bases, there was a span of 15 bases. Germline CDR1 SNHLY, CDR2 FYNNEI.

This sequence joins TRBV6-5 and TRBJ1-4; D uncertain. This CDR3 region has 14 residues. Per germline, CDR1 MNHEY and CDR2 SVGAGI. Between the trimmed V and J ends, which lost 7 bases and 0 bases, there was a span of 9 bases. The CDR3 sequence is CASKSVATNEKLFF. CDR3 sequence (DNA): TGTGCCAGCAAATCGGTCGCAACTAATGAAAAACTGTTTTTT.

The genes are TRBV28 and TRBJ2-7, with D perhaps TRBD1 (7 bases). V lost 8 bases, J lost 3 bases, and 20 bases lay in between. This CDR3 has 15 amino acids. From germline, CDR1 is MDHEN and CDR2 SYDVKM. The CDR3: CASPPTGGQIYEQYF. CDR3 bases: TGTGCCAGCCCTCCCACCGGGGGACAGATCTACGAGCAGTACTTC.

The J gene is TRBJ1-2, the V gene TRBV5-1; 9 bases agree with TRBD1. The J segment lost 8 bases and the V segment lost 5 bases, leaving 10 bases of the junction unmatched. The CDR3 sequence is 14 residues long. Germline loops: CDR1 SGHRS, CDR2 YFSETQ. DNA for the CDR3: TGCGCCAGCAGTTCGACAGGGGGAATAGGGGGCTACACCTTC. Translating it yields CASSSTGGIGGYTF.

The V gene is TRBV7-2, the J gene TRBJ2-7; a weak D match, TRBD1 (6 bases). The CDR3 runs 16 residues. From germline, CDR1 is SGHTA and CDR2 FQGNSA. V was pared by 1 base and J by 2 bases, with 15 bases between. The CDR3 loop reads CASSLVGGRGPYEQYF. Here the CDR3 DNA reads TGTGCCAGCAGCTTAGTAGGTGGCAGGGGACCCTACGAGCAGTACTTC.

V gene TRBV10-3 combines with J gene TRBJ1-5; D is unclear. V was pared by 6 bases and J by 2 bases, with 11 bases between. This CDR3 spans 14 amino acids. In germline, CDR1 is ENHRY, CDR2 SYGVKD. The chain's CDR3 is CAISMPGGNQPQHF. In DNA, the CDR3 is TGTGCCATCAGCATGCCAGGCGGCAATCAGCCCCAGCATTTT.